This TCR beta chain was sequenced for a study of long-term antiretroviral therapy in people with HIV. Trimming stripped 6 bases from V and 4 bases from J, with 9 bases between. The CDR3 runs 12 residues. Germline loops: CDR1 MNHEY, CDR2 SMNVEV (reference sequence). Worth noting for this clone: Its antigen is still unknown.

Study conclusions and caveats: Whereas controls had wider CDR3 length ranges, HIV repertoires had narrower ones. Adherence to ART, viral resistance and therapy changes lacked any data.

Version v3.0 of the immunoSEQ assay ran at survey level. This table comes from immunoSEQ multiplex PCR, and its TCRdb copy is limited to in-frame clones, with some not included. The table records 15,000 to 20,000 clones, around 78% of them present only once. The receptor comes from a middle-aged man with HIV. The gene calls are TRBV27 and TRBJ1-2, with D hard to call. This specimen consisted of unsorted PBMCs, obtained 2.2 years after starting antiretroviral therapy. CDR3 sequence: CASRQRGYGYTF. Here the CDR3 DNA reads TGTGCCAGCAGACAGAGAGGCTATGGCTACACCTTC.